This TCR beta chain was identified during a study of blood T cell repertoires in COVID-19. Profiling relied on immunoSEQ multiplex PCR, and the TCRdb table lists in-frame clones only, not all of them. The repertoire includes about 180,000 clones, approximately 80% of them detected once, and about 7% sits in the top ten. V shed 5 bases and J 3 bases; nucleotides not matched to a gene: 15. This CDR3 spans 17 amino acids. In germline, CDR1 is SGHAT, CDR2 FQNNGV. The chain combines TRBV11-2 with TRBJ1-1; 7 nucleotides agree with TRBD1. This clonotype originated in a woman between 35 and 50 years old with COVID-19, enrolled during active disease. Source material: peripheral blood. Here the CDR3 DNA reads TGTGCCAGCAGCCATTGGGCCGGGACAGCTACTCACACTGAAGCTTTCTTT. It translates to CASSHWAGTATHTEAFF.